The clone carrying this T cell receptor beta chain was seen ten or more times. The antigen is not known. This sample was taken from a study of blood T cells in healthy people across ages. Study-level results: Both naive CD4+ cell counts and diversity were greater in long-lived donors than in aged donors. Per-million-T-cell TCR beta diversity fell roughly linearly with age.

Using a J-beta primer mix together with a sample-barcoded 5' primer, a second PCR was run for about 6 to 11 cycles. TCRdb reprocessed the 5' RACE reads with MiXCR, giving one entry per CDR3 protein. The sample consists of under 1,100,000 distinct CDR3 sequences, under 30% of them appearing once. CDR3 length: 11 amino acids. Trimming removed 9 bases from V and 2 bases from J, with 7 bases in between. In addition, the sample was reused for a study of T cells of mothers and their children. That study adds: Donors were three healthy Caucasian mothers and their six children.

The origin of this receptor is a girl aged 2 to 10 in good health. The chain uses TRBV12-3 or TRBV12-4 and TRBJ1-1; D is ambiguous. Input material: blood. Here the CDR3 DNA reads TGTGCCAGTGTCTTAAACACTGAAGCTTTCTTT. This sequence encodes CASVLNTEAFF.